The rows below give T cell receptor beta chains drawn from one sample of a study of cytomegalovirus exposure and HLA in healthy donors. Only in-frame clones appear in the TCRdb table, and some are missing; sequencing was by immunoSEQ multiplex PCR. The sample has 170,000 or so clones; around 80% are singletons. The material sequenced was PBMCs. These receptor sequences come from a woman in her forties or fifties in good health and CMV-seronegative. The CDR3 runs from the conserved cysteine through the conserved F or W. The D gene is left open where the match is weak. For some rows the clone size is stated as once, few or many, or as a class when expanded; others skip it.

TRBV10-2	TRBJ2-7	once	TRBD2	TGCGCCAGCAGTGGGCGGGGGAGGATTTACGAGCAGTACTTC	CASSGRGRIYEQYF
TRBV6-1	TRBJ2-7	NA	NA	TGTGCCAGCAGTGACGAGCCCTTCGGGTCCTACGAGCAGTACTTC	CASSDEPFGSYEQYF
TRBV4-2	TRBJ2-5	NA	TRBD2	TGTGCCAGCAGCCAGGGTAGCGGGGGCCGGGGAGAGACCCAGTACTTC	CASSQGSGGRGETQYF
TRBV28	TRBJ2-2	NA	NA	TGTGCCAGCAGTTTACTTTTGGGGGCCAGAACCGGGGAGCTGTTTTTT	CASSLLLGARTGELFF
TRBV6-5	TRBJ1-1	once	NA	TGTGCCAGCAGTTACCAGATGAACACTGAAGCTTTCTTT	CASSYQMNTEAFF
TRBV5-1	TRBJ2-3	NA	TRBD2	TGCGCCAGCAGCTTGGGCGGGGGTCGCACAGATACGCAGTATTTT	CASSLGGGRTDTQYF
TRBV5-6	TRBJ2-3	NA	NA	TGTGCCAGCAGCCTTGAACTAAGTTCGGCAGATACGCAGTATTTT	CASSLELSSADTQYF
TRBV25-1	TRBJ2-7	NA	NA	TGTGCCAGCAGGGAACAGGACTCCTACGAGCAGTACTTC	CASREQDSYEQYF
TRBV6-1	TRBJ2-5	NA	TRBD2	TGTGCCATCGGACTAGCGGGGGGCCAGCCGACCCAGTACTTC	CAIGLAGGQPTQYF
TRBV7-3	TRBJ2-1	NA	TRBD1	TGTGCCAGCAGCTACTCAGGGGGCTCCTACAATGAGCAGTTCTTC	CASSYSGGSYNEQFF
TRBV30	TRBJ2-4	NA	NA	TGTGCCTGGAGTGTGGACATTGGAAACATTCAGTACTTC	CAWSVDIGNIQYF
TRBV14	TRBJ2-1	few	NA	TGTGCCAGCAGACAGGGGGACTACCCATGGTTTGAGCAGTTCTTC	CASRQGDYPWFEQFF
TRBV28	TRBJ2-7	NA	TRBD1	TGTGCCAGCAGTTCCCTAAACAGGGGTGGGGAGCAGTACTTC	CASSSLNRGGEQYF